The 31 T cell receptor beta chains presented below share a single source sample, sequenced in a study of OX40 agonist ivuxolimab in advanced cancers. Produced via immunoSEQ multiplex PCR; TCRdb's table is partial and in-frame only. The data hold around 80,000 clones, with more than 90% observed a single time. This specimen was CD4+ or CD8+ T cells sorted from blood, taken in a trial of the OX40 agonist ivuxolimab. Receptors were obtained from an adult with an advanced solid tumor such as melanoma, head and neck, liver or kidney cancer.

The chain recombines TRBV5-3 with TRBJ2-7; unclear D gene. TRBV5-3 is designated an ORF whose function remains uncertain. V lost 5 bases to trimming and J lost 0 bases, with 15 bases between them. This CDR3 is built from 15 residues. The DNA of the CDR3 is TGTGCCAGAAGTGGCCCCCCCAGAAACTCCTACGAGCAGTACTTC. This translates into CARSGPPRNSYEQYF.

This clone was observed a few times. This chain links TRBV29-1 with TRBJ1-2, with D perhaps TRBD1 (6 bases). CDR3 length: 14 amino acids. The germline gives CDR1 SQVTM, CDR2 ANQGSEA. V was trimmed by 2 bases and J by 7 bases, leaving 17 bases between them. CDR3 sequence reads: CSVEQQGLQAGYTF. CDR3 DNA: TGCAGCGTTGAACAACAGGGCCTCCAGGCTGGCTACACCTTC. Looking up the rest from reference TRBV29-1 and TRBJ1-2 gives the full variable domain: SAVISQKPSRDICQRGTSLTIQCQVDSQVTMMFWYRQQPGQSLTLIATANQGSEATYESGFVIDKFPISRPNLTFSTLTVSNMSPEDSSIYLCSVEQQGLQAGYTFGSGTRLTVV.

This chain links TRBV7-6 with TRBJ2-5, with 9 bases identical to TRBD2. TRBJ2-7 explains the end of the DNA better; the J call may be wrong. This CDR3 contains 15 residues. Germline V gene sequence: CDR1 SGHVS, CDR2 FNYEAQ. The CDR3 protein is CASSLAASGEYEQYF. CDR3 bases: TGTGCCAGCAGCTTAGCGGCTAGCGGGGAGTACGAGCAGTACTTC.

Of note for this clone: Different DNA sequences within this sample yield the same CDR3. CDR3 sequence reads: CAWRWGGKGSEAFF. CDR3 in DNA: TGTGCCTGGAGATGGGGGGGAAAGGGATCTGAAGCTTTCTTT. The genes are TRBV30 and TRBJ1-1; weak D call: TRBD1 (5 bases). V lost 3 bases to trimming and J lost 6 bases, with 17 bases between them. The germline V gene has CDR1 GTSNPN and CDR2 SVGIG (reference sequence). The CDR3 is made up of 14 amino acids. Based on the CDR3 plus reference TRBV30 and TRBJ1-1, the full variable domain is SQTIHQWPATLVQPVGSPLSLECTVEGTSNPNLYWYRQAAGRGLQLLFYSVGIGQISSEVPQNLSASRPQDRQFILSSKKLLLSDSGFYLCAWRWGGKGSEAFFGQGTRLTVV.

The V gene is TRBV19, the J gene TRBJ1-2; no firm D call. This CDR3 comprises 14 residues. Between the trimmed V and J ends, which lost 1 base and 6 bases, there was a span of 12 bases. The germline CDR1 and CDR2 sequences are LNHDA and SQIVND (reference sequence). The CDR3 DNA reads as TGTGCCAGTAGTATAGGGACGCGAGCTCATGGCTACACCTTC. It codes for CASSIGTRAHGYTF.

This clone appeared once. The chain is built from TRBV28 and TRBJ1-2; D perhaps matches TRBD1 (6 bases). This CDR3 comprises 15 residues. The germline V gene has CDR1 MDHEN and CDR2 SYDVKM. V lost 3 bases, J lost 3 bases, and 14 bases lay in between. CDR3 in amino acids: CASSFPQGRDYGYTF. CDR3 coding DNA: TGTGCCAGCAGTTTCCCACAGGGAAGAGACTATGGCTACACCTTC.

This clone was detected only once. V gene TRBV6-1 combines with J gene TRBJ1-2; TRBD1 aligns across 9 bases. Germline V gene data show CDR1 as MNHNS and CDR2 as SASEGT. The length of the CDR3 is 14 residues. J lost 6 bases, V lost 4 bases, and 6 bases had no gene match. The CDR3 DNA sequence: TGTGCCAGCAGTGGGGACAGGGACTTGAATGGCTACACCTTC. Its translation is CASSGDRDLNGYTF.

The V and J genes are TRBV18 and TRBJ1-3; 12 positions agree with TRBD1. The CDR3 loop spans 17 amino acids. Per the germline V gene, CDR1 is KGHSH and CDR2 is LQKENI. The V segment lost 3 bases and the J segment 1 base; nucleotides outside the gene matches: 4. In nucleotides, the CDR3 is TGTGCCAGCTCACCGAAGGGACAGGGGGCATCTGGAAACACCATATATTTT. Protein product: CASSPKGQGASGNTIYF.

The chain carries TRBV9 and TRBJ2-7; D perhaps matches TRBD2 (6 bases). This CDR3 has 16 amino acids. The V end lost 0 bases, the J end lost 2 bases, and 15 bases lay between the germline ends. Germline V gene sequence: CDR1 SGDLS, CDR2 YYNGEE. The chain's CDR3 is CASSVATSGPTYEQYF. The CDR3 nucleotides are TGTGCCAGCAGCGTAGCAACCAGCGGGCCGACCTACGAGCAGTACTTC.

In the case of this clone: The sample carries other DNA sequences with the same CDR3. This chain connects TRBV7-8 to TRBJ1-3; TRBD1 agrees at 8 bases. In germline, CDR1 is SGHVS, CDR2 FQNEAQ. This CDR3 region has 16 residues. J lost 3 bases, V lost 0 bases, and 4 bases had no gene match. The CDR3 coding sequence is TGTGCCAGCAGCTTAGCGCAGGGGGCGCGTGGAAACACCATATATTTT. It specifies CASSLAQGARGNTIYF.

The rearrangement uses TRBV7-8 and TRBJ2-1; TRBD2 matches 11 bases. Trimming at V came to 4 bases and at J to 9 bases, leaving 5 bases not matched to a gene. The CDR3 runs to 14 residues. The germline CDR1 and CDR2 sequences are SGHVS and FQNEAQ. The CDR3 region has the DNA TGTGCCAGCAGCTCACTAGCGGGAGTGGCTGAGCAGTTCTTC. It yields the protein CASSSLAGVAEQFF.

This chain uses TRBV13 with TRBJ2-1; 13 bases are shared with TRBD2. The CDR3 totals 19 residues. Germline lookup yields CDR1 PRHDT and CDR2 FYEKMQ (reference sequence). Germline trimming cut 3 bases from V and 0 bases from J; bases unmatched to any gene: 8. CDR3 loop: CASSLMTSGGPRSYNEQFF. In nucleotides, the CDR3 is TGTGCCAGCAGCTTGATGACTAGCGGGGGGCCTCGCTCCTACAATGAGCAGTTCTTC.

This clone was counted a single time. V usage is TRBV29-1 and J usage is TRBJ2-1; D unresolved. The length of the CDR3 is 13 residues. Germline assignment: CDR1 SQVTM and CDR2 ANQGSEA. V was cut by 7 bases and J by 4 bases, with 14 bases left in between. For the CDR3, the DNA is TGCAGCGATCAGCTAAATCTTTACAATGAGCAGTTCTTC. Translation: CSDQLNLYNEQFF.

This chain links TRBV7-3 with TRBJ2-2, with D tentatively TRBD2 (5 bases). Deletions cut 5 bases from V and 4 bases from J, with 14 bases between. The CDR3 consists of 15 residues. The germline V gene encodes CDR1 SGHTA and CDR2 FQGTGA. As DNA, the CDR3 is TGTGCCAGCAGCCCCCAAGGCGCGGGCACCGGGGAGCTGTTTTTT. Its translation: CASSPQGAGTGELFF.

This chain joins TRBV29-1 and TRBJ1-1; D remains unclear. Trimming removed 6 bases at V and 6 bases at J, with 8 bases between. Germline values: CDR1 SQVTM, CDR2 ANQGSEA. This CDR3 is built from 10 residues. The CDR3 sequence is CSVVEAEAFF. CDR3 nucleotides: TGCAGCGTGGTCGAAGCTGAAGCTTTCTTT.

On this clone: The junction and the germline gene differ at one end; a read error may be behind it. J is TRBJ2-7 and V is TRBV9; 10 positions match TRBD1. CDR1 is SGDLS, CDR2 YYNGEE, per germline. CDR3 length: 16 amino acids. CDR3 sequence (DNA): TGTGCCAACAGCGCCGGTGTGGGACAGGGGACCTACGAGCAGTACTTC. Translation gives CANSAGVGQGTYEQYF.

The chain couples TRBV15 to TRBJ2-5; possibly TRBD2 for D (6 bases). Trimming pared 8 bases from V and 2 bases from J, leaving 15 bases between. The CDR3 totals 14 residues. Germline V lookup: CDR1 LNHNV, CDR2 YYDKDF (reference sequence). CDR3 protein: CATGEGTGQETQYF. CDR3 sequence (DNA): TGTGCCACCGGGGAAGGGACTGGGCAAGAGACCCAGTACTTC. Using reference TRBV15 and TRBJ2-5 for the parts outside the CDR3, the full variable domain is DAMVIQNPRYQVTQFGKPVTLSCSQTLNHNVMYWYQQKSSQAPKLLFHYYDKDFNNEADTPDNFQSRRPNTSFCFLDIRSPGLGDTAMYLCATGEGTGQETQYFGPGTRLLVL.

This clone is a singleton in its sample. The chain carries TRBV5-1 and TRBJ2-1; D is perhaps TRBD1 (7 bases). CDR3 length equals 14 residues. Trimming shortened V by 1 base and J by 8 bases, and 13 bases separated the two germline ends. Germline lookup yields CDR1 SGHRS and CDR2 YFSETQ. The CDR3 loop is CASSLQGGADEQFF. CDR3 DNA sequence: TGCGCCAGCAGCTTGCAGGGGGGTGCGGATGAGCAGTTCTTC.

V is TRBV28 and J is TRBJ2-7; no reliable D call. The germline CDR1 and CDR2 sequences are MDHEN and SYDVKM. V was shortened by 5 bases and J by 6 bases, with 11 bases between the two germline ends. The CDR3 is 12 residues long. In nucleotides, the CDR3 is TGTGCCAGCAGTCTTCCCCCTGGCGAGCAGTACTTC. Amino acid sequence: CASSLPPGEQYF. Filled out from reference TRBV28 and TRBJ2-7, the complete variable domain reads DVKVTQSSRYLVKRTGEKVFLECVQDMDHENMFWYRQDPGLGLRLIYFSYDVKMKEKGDIPEGYSVSREKKERFSLILESASTNQTSMYLCASSLPPGEQYFGPGTRLTVT.

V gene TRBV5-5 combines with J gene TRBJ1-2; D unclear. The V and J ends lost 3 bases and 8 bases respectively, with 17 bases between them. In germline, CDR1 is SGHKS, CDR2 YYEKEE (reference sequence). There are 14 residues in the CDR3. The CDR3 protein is CASSYPGRARGYTF. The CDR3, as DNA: TGTGCCAGCAGCTACCCCGGGAGGGCTCGGGGCTACACCTTC.

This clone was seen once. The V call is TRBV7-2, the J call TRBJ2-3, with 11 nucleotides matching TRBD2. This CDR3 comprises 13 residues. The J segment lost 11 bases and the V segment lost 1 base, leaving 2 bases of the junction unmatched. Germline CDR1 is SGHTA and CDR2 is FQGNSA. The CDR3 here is CASSLVLAGGQYF. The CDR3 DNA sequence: TGTGCCAGCAGCTTAGTCCTAGCGGGAGGGCAGTATTTT.

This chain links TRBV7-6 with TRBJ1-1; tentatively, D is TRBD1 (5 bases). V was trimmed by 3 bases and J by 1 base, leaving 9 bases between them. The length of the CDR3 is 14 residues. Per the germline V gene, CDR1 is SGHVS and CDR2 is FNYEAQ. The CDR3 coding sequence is TGTGCCAGCAGCTTCGCCGGACAGAACACTGAAGCTTTCTTT. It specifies CASSFAGQNTEAFF.

CDR3 sequence: CASRPGGSGNTIYF. CDR3 sequence (DNA): TGTGCCAGCCGTCCAGGGGGCTCTGGAAACACCATATATTTT. The chain couples TRBV7-2 to TRBJ1-3; TRBD1 matches 7 bases. The CDR3 extends over 14 amino acids. The germline V gene has CDR1 SGHTA and CDR2 FQGNSA. The V segment lost 8 bases and the J segment 0 bases; nucleotides outside the gene matches: 4.

In DNA form, the CDR3 reads TGTGCCACCAGCAGAGGGGCCGGCGGGGGGGCGCGGGAGACCCAGTACTTC. Translation: CATSRGAGGGARETQYF. The chain combines TRBV15 with TRBJ2-5, with 9 bases that match TRBD2. Germline lookup yields CDR1 LNHNV and CDR2 YYDKDF (reference sequence). J was trimmed by 5 bases and V by 1 base; bases with no gene match: 11. This CDR3 is 17 amino acids long. Looking up the rest from reference TRBV15 and TRBJ2-5 gives the full variable domain: DAMVIQNPRYQVTQFGKPVTLSCSQTLNHNVMYWYQQKSSQAPKLLFHYYDKDFNNEADTPDNFQSRRPNTSFCFLDIRSPGLGDTAMYLCATSRGAGGGARETQYFGPGTRLLVL.

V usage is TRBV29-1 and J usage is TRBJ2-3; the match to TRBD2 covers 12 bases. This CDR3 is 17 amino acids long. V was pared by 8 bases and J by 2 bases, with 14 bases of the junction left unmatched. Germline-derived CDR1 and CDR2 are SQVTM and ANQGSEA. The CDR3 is CSWGRRLAGDNTDTQYF. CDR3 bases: TGCAGCTGGGGAAGACGACTAGCGGGGGATAACACAGATACGCAGTATTTT.

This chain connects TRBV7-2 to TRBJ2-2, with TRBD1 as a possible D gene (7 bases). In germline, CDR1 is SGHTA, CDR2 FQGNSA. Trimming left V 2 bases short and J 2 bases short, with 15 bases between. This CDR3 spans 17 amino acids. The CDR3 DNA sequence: TGTGCCAGCAGCTTATCTGGCGGGACAGCTAACACCGGGGAGCTGTTTTTT. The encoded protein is CASSLSGGTANTGELFF.

CDR3 sequence: CAWSVTTNYGYTF. The DNA for the CDR3 is TGTGCCTGGAGTGTAACCACTAACTATGGCTACACCTTC. The chain uses TRBV30 and TRBJ1-2; D ambiguous. CDR1 is GTSNPN and CDR2 is SVGIG in the germline V gene (reference sequence). The V and J ends lost 0 bases and 0 bases respectively, with 5 bases between them. The CDR3 is 13 amino acids.

The CDR3 DNA reads TGTGCCGGGGGGGGAGGGGCGGTACGATACTTC. Amino acids: CAGGGGAVRYF. The V and J genes are TRBV30 and TRBJ2-5, with 7 bases aligning to TRBD2. The V gene end was trimmed by 8 bases and the J gene end by 14 bases; junction bases not matched to a gene: 14. The CDR3 extends over 11 amino acids. CDR1 is GTSNPN and CDR2 is SVGIG in the germline V gene (reference sequence).

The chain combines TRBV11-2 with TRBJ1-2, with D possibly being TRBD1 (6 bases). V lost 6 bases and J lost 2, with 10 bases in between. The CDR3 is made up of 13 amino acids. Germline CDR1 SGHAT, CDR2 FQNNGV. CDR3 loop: CASRGGPNYGYTF. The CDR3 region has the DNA TGTGCCAGCAGGGGGGGGCCGAACTATGGCTACACCTTC.

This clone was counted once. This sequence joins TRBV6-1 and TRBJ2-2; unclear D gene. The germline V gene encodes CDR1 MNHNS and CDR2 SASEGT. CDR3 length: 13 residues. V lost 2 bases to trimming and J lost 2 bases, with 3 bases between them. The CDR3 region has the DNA TGTGCCAGCAGTGAACCTAACACCGGGGAGCTGTTTTTT. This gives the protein CASSEPNTGELFF.

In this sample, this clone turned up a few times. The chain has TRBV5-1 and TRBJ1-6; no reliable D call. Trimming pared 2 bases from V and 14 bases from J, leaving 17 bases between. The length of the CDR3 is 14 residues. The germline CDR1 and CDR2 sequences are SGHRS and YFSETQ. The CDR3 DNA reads TGCGCCAGCAGCTTAGGTTTGGAGGGCGCTTCCCTCCACTTT. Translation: CASSLGLEGASLHF.